These 8 T cell receptor beta chains originate from one sample sequenced in a study of T-cell memory formation after mild COVID-19. TCRdb itself ran the 5' RACE reads through MiXCR, one entry per CDR3 protein. In the table there are roughly 510,000 distinct CDR3 sequences, around 16% of which are singletons. Sequencing was carried out using PBMCs or a T cell subset sorted from them (not recorded which). These receptors all come from an adult woman who had mild COVID-19 (a few samples of this study predate the infection). Cell type and time point are not known.

This clonotype was counted a few times. The rearrangement joins TRBV4-1 to TRBJ2-1; the match to TRBD1 covers 8 bases. Germline loops: CDR1 MGHRA, CDR2 YSYEKL. The V and J ends lost 7 bases and 6 bases, in that order; junction bases with no gene match: 5. The CDR3 length is 13 residues. This CDR3 is CASKGQVANEQFF. CDR3 DNA sequence: TGCGCCAGCAAGGGACAGGTCGCCAATGAGCAGTTCTTC.

V usage is TRBV20-1 and J usage is TRBJ1-2, with unresolved D. V gave up 5 bases and J gave up 1 base, with 14 bases separating them. The germline V gene encodes CDR1 DFQATT and CDR2 SNEGSKA (reference sequence). The CDR3 totals 14 residues. CDR3 coding DNA: TGCAGTGCTCCCCTAGGCGCCCTTAACTATGGCTACACCTTC. Amino acids: CSAPLGALNYGYTF.

The genes are TRBV28 and TRBJ1-1, with a possible D match to TRBD1 (5 bases). V was shortened by 7 bases and J by 0 bases, with 12 bases between the two germline ends. Germline V gives CDR1 MDHEN, CDR2 SYDVKM. The CDR3 covers 14 residues. CDR3 residues: CASTSGGLNTEAFF. In DNA form, the CDR3 reads TGTGCCAGCACCTCTGGGGGATTGAACACTGAAGCTTTCTTT.

This clonotype came up many times. The rearrangement uses TRBV29-1 and TRBJ2-1; 10 bases match TRBD1. The CDR3 length is 14 residues. V was clipped by 5 bases and J by 1 base; unmatched bases: 2. Germline V gene data show CDR1 as SQVTM and CDR2 as ANQGSEA. CDR3 amino acids: CSVLGQGSYNEQFF. The CDR3 region has the DNA TGCAGCGTTCTGGGACAGGGGTCCTACAATGAGCAGTTCTTC.

The V call is TRBV12-3 or TRBV12-4, the J call TRBJ2-5; 9 nucleotides agree with TRBD1. After removal of 5 bases from V and 4 bases from J, the junction contained 8 bases not matched to a gene. CDR3 length equals 15 residues. The CDR3 here is CASSPYRQGGETQYF. Written as DNA, the CDR3 is TGTGCCAGCAGTCCCTACCGACAGGGGGGAGAGACCCAGTACTTC.

V is TRBV12-3 or TRBV12-4 and J is TRBJ2-3; D not resolved. This CDR3 region has 11 residues. Trimming removed 4 bases from V and 3 bases from J, with 2 bases in between. The CDR3 spells CASSWTDTQYF. The DNA of the CDR3 is TGTGCCAGCAGTTGGACAGATACGCAGTATTTT.

The chain combines TRBV19 with TRBJ2-7; D ambiguous. The DNA end lines up better with TRBJ2-1; the J call may be wrong. The CDR3 has 16 amino acids. The germline gives CDR1 LNHDA, CDR2 SQIVND (reference sequence). CDR3: CASSIDKGRWCYEQFF. The CDR3 DNA is TGTGCCAGTAGTATAGATAAGGGCCGATGGTGCTACGAGCAGTTCTTC.

CDR3 region: CASGNAGGANVLTF. In nucleotides, the CDR3 is TGTGCCAGCGGCAATGCGGGAGGGGCCAACGTCCTGACTTTC. The V call is TRBV6-2 or TRBV6-3, the J call TRBJ2-6, with D perhaps matching TRBD2 (6 bases). V lost 8 bases and J 4 bases, leaving 12 bases between the germline ends. CDR1 and CDR2 from the germline V gene are MNHEY and SVGEGT. The CDR3 totals 14 residues.